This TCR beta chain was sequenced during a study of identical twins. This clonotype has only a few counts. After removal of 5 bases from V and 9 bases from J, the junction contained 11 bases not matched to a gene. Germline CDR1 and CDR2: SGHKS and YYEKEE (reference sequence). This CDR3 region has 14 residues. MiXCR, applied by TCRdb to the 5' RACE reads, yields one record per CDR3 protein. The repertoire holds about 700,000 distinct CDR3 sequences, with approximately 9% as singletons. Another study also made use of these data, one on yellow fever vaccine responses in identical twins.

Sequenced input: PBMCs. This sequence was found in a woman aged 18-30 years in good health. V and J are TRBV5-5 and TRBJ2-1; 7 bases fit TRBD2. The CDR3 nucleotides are TGTGCCAGCAGTCGCGCGGGAGATCACGCTGAGCAGTTCTTC. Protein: CASSRAGDHAEQFF. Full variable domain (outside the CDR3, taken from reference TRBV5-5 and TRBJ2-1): DAGVTQSPTHLIKTRGQQVTLRCSPISGHKSVSWYQQVLGQGPQFIFQYYEKEERGRGNFPDRFSARQFPNYSSELNVNALLLGDSALYLCASSRAGDHAEQFFGPGTRLTVL.